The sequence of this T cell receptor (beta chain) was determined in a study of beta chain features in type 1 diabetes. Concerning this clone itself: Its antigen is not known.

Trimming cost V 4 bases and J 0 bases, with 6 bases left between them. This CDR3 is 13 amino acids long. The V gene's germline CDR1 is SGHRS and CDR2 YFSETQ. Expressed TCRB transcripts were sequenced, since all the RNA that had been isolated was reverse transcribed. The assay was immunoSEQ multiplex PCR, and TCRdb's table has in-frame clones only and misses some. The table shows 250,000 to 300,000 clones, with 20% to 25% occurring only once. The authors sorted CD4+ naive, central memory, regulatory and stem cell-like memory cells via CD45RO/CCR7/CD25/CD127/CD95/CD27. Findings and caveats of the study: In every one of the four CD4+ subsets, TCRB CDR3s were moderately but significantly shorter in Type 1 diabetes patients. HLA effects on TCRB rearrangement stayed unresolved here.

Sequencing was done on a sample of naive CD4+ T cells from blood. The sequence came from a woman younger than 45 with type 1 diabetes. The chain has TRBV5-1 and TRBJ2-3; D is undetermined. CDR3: CASSQTSTDTQYF. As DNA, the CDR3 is TGCGCCAGCAGCCAGACTAGCACAGATACGCAGTATTTT.